The T cell receptor beta chain under discussion was sequenced for a study of CD8 T cells in ankylosing spondylitis. Study conclusions and caveats: Roughly eight highly homologous variants made up a TCR beta motif that seemed to typify ankylosing spondylitis blood.

Construction of TCR beta libraries was performed using quantitative 5'-RACE with molecular barcodes. TCRdb reanalysed the 5' RACE reads using MiXCR and keeps one entry per CDR3 protein. The data contain some 840,000 distinct CDR3 sequences, about an eighth of them singletons. Points on this clonotype: Its target is unknown.

V dropped 3 bases and J dropped 8 bases, with 10 bases sitting between them. Germline lookup yields CDR1 DFQATT and CDR2 SNEGSKA (reference sequence). The CDR3 extends over 11 amino acids. V is TRBV20-1 and J is TRBJ1-2, with D tentatively TRBD1 (5 bases). The TCR was taken from a male donor with ankylosing spondylitis. Source material: blood, either unsorted or a sorted T cell fraction (not recorded which). The CDR3 coding sequence is TGCAGTGCTAGTCTGGAGGGGGGCTACACCTTC. Its protein product is CSASLEGGYTF.